This T cell receptor beta chain was identified during a study of tumor-infiltrating lymphocytes in localized non-small cell lung cancer. Background on the study: Tumor tissue and non-adjacent uninvolved lung came from each patient.

Sequenced by immunoSEQ multiplex PCR; TCRdb stores in-frame clones only, minus some. The sample yields about 15,000 clones, about 70% seen once. As regards this clone: Antigen specificity is unknown.

Study-level points and caveats: Available tissue quantity limited TCR sequencing to a patient subset. Tumor T-cell fraction was not associated with recurrence-free survival. T-cell fraction did not differ between immunotypes IM1 and IM2.

V lost 5 bases and J lost 5; bases outside the gene matches: 16. CDR1 KGHSH and CDR2 LQKENI come from the germline V gene. The CDR3 is 19 amino acids. The clonotype was recovered from a human donor with non-small cell lung cancer. Material for sequencing was lung tumor tissue. J is TRBJ1-6 and V is TRBV18, with 9 positions matching TRBD1. As DNA, the CDR3 is TGTGCCAGCTCATCATCCACGTTGGGACAGGGTCCCAATAATTCACCCCTCCACTTT. This sequence encodes CASSSSTLGQGPNNSPLHF.